These 21 T cell receptor beta chains share one sample of origin, sequenced in a study of cytomegalovirus exposure and HLA in healthy donors (dated by TCRdb to about 2017). The library was produced with the immunoSEQ multiplex PCR assay. For the multiplex PCR, a mixture combining 60 forward primers for TCR Vbeta segments and 13 reverse primers for TCR Jbeta segments was used. TCRdb took over this immuneACCESS table, retaining in-frame rearrangements with V and J assigned. Such tables are incomplete; in checked studies, under half of the missing clones stem from an unresolved V gene, and the remainder is unexplained. The sample contains 97,000 or so clones, 55% to 80% of them found a single time. The leading ten clones occupy 4% to 5.5% of the sample. The sample comprised PBMCs. The receptors were sampled from a human donor in good health.

The rearrangement links TRBV19 to TRBJ2-7, with 12 bases aligning to TRBD1. CDR3 length equals 16 residues. J lost 2 bases, V lost 3 bases, and 5 bases had no gene match. Germline loops: CDR1 LNHDA, CDR2 SQIVND (reference sequence). The CDR3 here is CASSMLWDRGPYEQYF. The DNA for the CDR3 is TGTGCCAGTAGTATGCTTTGGGACAGGGGGCCCTACGAGCAGTACTTC.

This clone was found once. The gene calls are TRBV9 and TRBJ1-1; TRBD1 might be the D (5 bases). CDR3 size: 15 residues. Germline V gives CDR1 SGDLS, CDR2 YYNGEE. The ends were cut back, 0 bases at V and 1 base at J, with 10 bases in the middle. Here the CDR3 DNA reads TGTGCCAGCAGCGTAGACGGACACAAGAACACTGAAGCTTTCTTT. This sequence encodes CASSVDGHKNTEAFF.

This CDR3 is CASSIVSGTAYEQYF. Here the CDR3 DNA reads TGTGCCAGCAGTATAGTATCCGGGACAGCCTACGAGCAGTACTTC. This sequence joins TRBV6-1 and TRBJ2-7; 7 bases agree with TRBD1. V gave up 5 bases and J gave up 2 bases; unmatched junction bases: 9. CDR1 and CDR2 (germline): MNHNS, SASEGT. The CDR3 totals 15 residues.

The chain joins TRBV29-1 to TRBJ2-1; no firm D call. The CDR3 extends over 12 amino acids. V lost 6 bases to trimming and J lost 7 bases, with 13 bases between them. Looked up from germline, CDR1 is SQVTM and CDR2 is ANQGSEA. The CDR3 loop reads CSVSIASNEQFF. The CDR3 nucleotides are TGCAGCGTCTCTATTGCTAGTAATGAGCAGTTCTTC.

The chain is built from TRBV19 and TRBJ2-2; possible D gene TRBD2, 6 bases. V lost 6 bases to trimming and J lost 3 bases, with 29 bases between them. The CDR3 consists of 20 residues. Germline V lookup: CDR1 LNHDA, CDR2 SQIVND (reference sequence). The CDR3 reads CASRAQYRFWPGEDTGELFF. CDR3 sequence (DNA): TGTGCCAGTAGGGCCCAATACAGGTTTTGGCCGGGAGAGGACACCGGGGAGCTGTTTTTT.

The chain uses TRBV5-1 and TRBJ1-1; 8 bases fit TRBD1. The CDR3 is 16 residues long. The germline V gene encodes CDR1 SGHRS and CDR2 YFSETQ. Losses at the gene ends were 3 bases for V and 2 bases for J; bases not matched to a gene: 9. In DNA, the CDR3 is TGCGCCAGCAGCTCGGACGGACAGGGAATCAACACTGAAGCTTTCTTT. Translating it yields CASSSDGQGINTEAFF. Variable domain in full (rest from reference TRBV5-1 and TRBJ1-1): KAGVTQTPRYLIKTRGQQVTLSCSPISGHRSVSWYQQTPGQGLQFLFEYFSETQRNKGNFPGRFSGRQFSNSRSEMNVSTLELGDSALYLCASSSDGQGINTEAFFGQGTRLTVV.

This clone was counted a few times. The chain recombines TRBV4-1 with TRBJ1-5; 7 bases are shared with TRBD1. Looked up from germline, CDR1 is MGHRA and CDR2 is YSYEKL. This CDR3 is 15 amino acids long. Trimming cost V 4 bases and J 7 bases; bases outside gene matches: 10. CDR3: CASSLGQRGEQPQHF. CDR3 in DNA: TGCGCCAGCAGCCTGGGACAGAGAGGGGAGCAGCCCCAGCATTTT.

The chain links TRBV5-1 to TRBJ2-7; TRBD2 matches 11 bases. CDR1 and CDR2 (germline): SGHRS, YFSETQ. The V segment lost 1 base and the J segment 0 bases; nucleotides outside the gene matches: 3. The CDR3 runs to 16 residues. The CDR3 loop is CASSLRTSGSSYEQYF. The CDR3 nucleotides read TGCGCCAGCAGCTTGAGAACTAGCGGGAGCTCCTACGAGCAGTACTTC.

V usage is TRBV10-3 and J usage is TRBJ2-1, with 9 bases identical to TRBD2. J lost 6 bases, V lost 2 bases, and 14 bases had no gene match. The CDR3 is 18 amino acids. From germline, CDR1 is ENHRY and CDR2 SYGVKD. The CDR3 region is CAISERPSGILSGNEQFF. The CDR3 DNA is TGTGCCATCAGTGAGAGGCCTAGCGGGATACTGTCCGGCAATGAGCAGTTCTTC.

The chain has TRBV6-6 and TRBJ2-1; perhaps TRBD2 as D (6 bases). Trimming left V 7 bases short and J 6 bases short, with 22 bases between. The CDR3 runs to 16 residues. CDR1 is MNHNY and CDR2 is SVGAGI in the germline V gene (reference sequence). The CDR3 DNA is TGTGCCAGCACCAACAATGCCCTGGGGGGAGCCAATGAGCAGTTCTTC. Translated, it gives CASTNNALGGANEQFF.

This clone turned up a few times. The J gene is TRBJ2-5, the V gene TRBV18; a weak D match, TRBD1 (6 bases). The CDR3 is made up of 16 amino acids. CDR1 is KGHSH and CDR2 is LQKENI in the germline V gene. The V gene lost 0 bases and the J gene lost 3 bases, with 14 bases spanning the gap. The CDR3 bases are TGTGCCAGCTCACCACCGCAGGGCAGGGGAGAAGAGACCCAGTACTTC. It specifies CASSPPQGRGEETQYF.

This sequence joins TRBV23-1 and TRBJ2-7; weak D call: TRBD2 (5 bases). TRBV23-1 is labeled an ORF, and its function is uncertain. There are 16 residues in the CDR3. Trimming removed 0 bases at V and 6 bases at J, with 18 bases between. The CDR3 bases are TGCGCCAGCAGTCAATCGTCCCGGACTTTAGGAACCGAGCAGTACTTC. It specifies CASSQSSRTLGTEQYF.

In its sample, this clone was seen a few times. This chain links TRBV6-1 with TRBJ2-7, with 10 nucleotides matching TRBD2. Trimming cost V 4 bases and J 4 bases; bases outside gene matches: 7. This CDR3 is built from 15 residues. CDR1 is MNHNS, CDR2 SASEGT, per germline. The CDR3, as DNA: TGTGCCAGCAGTGTGCTAGCGGGAGACTGGTACGAGCAGTACTTC. It specifies CASSVLAGDWYEQYF.

The chain carries TRBV28 and TRBJ2-5; tentative D call: TRBD2 (5 bases). The germline CDR1 and CDR2 sequences are MDHEN and SYDVKM. The CDR3 runs to 15 residues. Trimming stripped 5 bases from V and 2 bases from J, with 15 bases between. Here the CDR3 DNA reads TGTGCCAGCAGTCCTCCCGGACTGCCACAAGAGACCCAGTACTTC. Protein product: CASSPPGLPQETQYF. Complete variable domain (other parts from reference TRBV28 and TRBJ2-5): DVKVTQSSRYLVKRTGEKVFLECVQDMDHENMFWYRQDPGLGLRLIYFSYDVKMKEKGDIPEGYSVSREKKERFSLILESASTNQTSMYLCASSPPGLPQETQYFGPGTRLLVL.

CDR3 residues: CASSKGVRFDAFF. CDR3 DNA sequence: TGTGCCAGCAGCAAAGGGGTTCGGTTTGATGCTTTCTTT. The chain links TRBV6-4 to TRBJ1-1; D may be TRBD1 (5 bases). The CDR3 is made up of 13 amino acids. Trimming left V 6 bases short and J 11 bases short, with 19 bases between. CDR1 is MRHNA, CDR2 SNTAGT, per germline.

This clone was detected a few times. V is TRBV19 and J is TRBJ2-7; 7 bases agree with TRBD1. Looked up from germline, CDR1 is LNHDA and CDR2 is SQIVND (reference sequence). The CDR3 length is 15 residues. Trimming at V came to 4 bases and at J to 0 bases, leaving 6 bases not matched to a gene. The CDR3 loop reads CASSRDRQGSYEQYF. CDR3 bases: TGTGCCAGTAGTAGAGACAGACAGGGCTCCTACGAGCAGTACTTC.

The chain combines TRBV5-5 with TRBJ2-3; 7 nucleotides align to TRBD2. Germline CDR1 reads SGHKS; CDR2 reads YYEKEE (reference sequence). CDR3 length: 17 residues. Trimming removed 1 base from V and 4 bases from J; junction bases left unmatched: 12. CDR3 nucleotides: TGTGCCAGCAGCTTGAATAGCCGGACTAGAGGCCCAGATACGCAGTATTTT. It translates to CASSLNSRTRGPDTQYF.

V and J are TRBV15 and TRBJ2-5; TRBD2 matches at 9 bases. Losses at the gene ends were 5 bases for V and 5 bases for J; bases not matched to a gene: 9. The CDR3 extends over 15 amino acids. Germline CDR1 is LNHNV and CDR2 is YYDKDF (reference sequence). CDR3 amino acids: CATSGLAGIGETQYF. CDR3 nucleotide sequence: TGTGCCACCAGCGGTCTAGCGGGAATCGGCGAGACCCAGTACTTC.

The rearrangement uses TRBV29-1 and TRBJ2-2; D gene uncertain. V was shortened by 5 bases and J by 4 bases, with 8 bases between the two germline ends. The V gene's germline CDR1 is SQVTM and CDR2 ANQGSEA. The CDR3 has 12 residues. Here the CDR3 DNA reads TGCAGCGTTTCACAGACCACCGGGGAGCTGTTTTTT. Translated, it gives CSVSQTTGELFF.

The chain carries TRBV29-1 and TRBJ1-1, with D unresolved. This CDR3 has 14 residues. Germline CDR1 is SQVTM and CDR2 is ANQGSEA. V lost 2 bases and J lost 2, with 12 bases in between. The CDR3: CSVEKRYQNTEAFF. DNA for the CDR3: TGCAGCGTTGAAAAGAGATATCAAAACACTGAAGCTTTCTTT.

The rearrangement links TRBV19 to TRBJ2-7; 7 nucleotides agree with TRBD1. Germline lookup yields CDR1 LNHDA and CDR2 SQIVND (reference sequence). The CDR3 runs to 14 residues. V lost 4 bases, J lost 2 bases, and 5 bases stayed unmatched. CDR3 DNA sequence: TGTGCCAGTAGTACCCTAGACAGGGCCTACGAGCAGTACTTC. It encodes CASSTLDRAYEQYF.